Each of the 3 T cell receptor beta chains below was sequenced from the same sample in a study of blood T cell repertoires in COVID-19. Only in-frame clones appear in the TCRdb table, and some are missing; sequencing was by immunoSEQ multiplex PCR. Of 150,000 to 200,000 clones listed, around 82% are singletons. Specimen: PBMCs or T cells enriched from blood (not recorded which). These TCRs come from a woman in her fifties or sixties with acute COVID-19.

CDR3 loop: CASSPGQGVIQPQHF. CDR3 nucleotides: TGTGCCAGCAGCCCGGGACAGGGGGTAATCCAGCCCCAGCATTTT. This chain joins TRBV11-2 and TRBJ1-5; 11 nucleotides match TRBD1. In germline, CDR1 is SGHAT, CDR2 FQNNGV. The CDR3 totals 15 residues. Unmatched junction bases numbered 7, after V lost 5 bases and J lost 7 bases.

The chain recombines TRBV19 with TRBJ1-2; TRBD1 agrees at 7 bases. Germline lookup yields CDR1 LNHDA and CDR2 SQIVND (reference sequence). V lost 11 bases, J lost 4 bases, and 10 bases stayed unmatched. CDR3 length: 13 amino acids. The CDR3 DNA reads as TGTGCCCTCGAGACAGGGACGTTCTATGGCTACACCTTC. This translates into CALETGTFYGYTF.

The chain has TRBV7-9 and TRBJ1-2; D is possibly TRBD1 (5 bases). Germline loops: CDR1 SEHNR, CDR2 FQNEAQ (reference sequence). CDR3 length: 14 residues. Trimming removed 1 base from V and 9 bases from J, with 15 bases in between. The CDR3, as DNA: TGTGCCAGCAGCTTAGGACAGCCACTTATTCGCTACACCTTC. It codes for CASSLGQPLIRYTF.